This T cell receptor (beta chain) was observed in a study of identical twins. Study results and limitations: Out-of-frame alpha sequences that twins shared showed excess low generation probability. Sequences that were beta out-of-frame showed weaker excess twin sharing.

This clonotype was recorded at least ten times. Antigen: not known. A universal primer site arose from template switching, and cDNA bore unique molecular identifiers. Using its own MiXCR run on the 5' RACE reads, TCRdb lists one record per CDR3 protein. The data show approximately 670,000 distinct CDR3 sequences, less than 7% seen once. Every sampled donor was Caucasian and healthy. This receptor was taken from a man younger than 35 in good health. The sequencing sample was made of naive T cells sorted from blood.

This CDR3 reads CASSPTSGRGNEQFF. The CDR3 DNA follows: TGCGCCAGCAGCCCTACTAGCGGGAGAGGAAATGAGCAGTTCTTC. This chain joins TRBV5-1 and TRBJ2-1; TRBD2 matches at 11 bases. V dropped 4 bases and J dropped 7; count of bases not matched to a gene: 7. The length of the CDR3 is 15 residues. Germline CDR1 SGHRS, CDR2 YFSETQ. The full variable domain, rest sourced from reference TRBV5-1 and TRBJ2-1, is KAGVTQTPRYLIKTRGQQVTLSCSPISGHRSVSWYQQTPGQGLQFLFEYFSETQRNKGNFPGRFSGRQFSNSRSEMNVSTLELGDSALYLCASSPTSGRGNEQFFGPGTRLTVL.